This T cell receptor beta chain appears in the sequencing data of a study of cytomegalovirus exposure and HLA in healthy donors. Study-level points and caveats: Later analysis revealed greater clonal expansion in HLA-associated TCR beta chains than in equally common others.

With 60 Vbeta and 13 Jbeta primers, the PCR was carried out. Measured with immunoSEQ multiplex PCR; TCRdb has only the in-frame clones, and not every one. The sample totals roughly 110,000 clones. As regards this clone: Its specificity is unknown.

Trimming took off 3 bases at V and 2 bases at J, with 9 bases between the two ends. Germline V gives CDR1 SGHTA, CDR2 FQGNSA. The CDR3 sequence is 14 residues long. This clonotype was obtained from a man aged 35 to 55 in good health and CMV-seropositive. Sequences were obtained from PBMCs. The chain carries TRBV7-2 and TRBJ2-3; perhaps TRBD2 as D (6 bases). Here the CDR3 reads CASSLKRATDTQYF. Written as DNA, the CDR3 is TGTGCCAGCAGCTTGAAGCGGGCCACAGATACGCAGTATTTT.